This T cell receptor beta chain originates from a study of blood T cell repertoires in COVID-19. Study as a whole: Acute and convalescent COVID-19 specimens originated in the United States, Italy and Spain. The analysed material was cDNA or gDNA that came from T cells, B-cell-depleted T cells, or PBMCs.

V was clipped by 5 bases and J by 5 bases; unmatched bases: 3. This CDR3 is 12 amino acids long. Per germline, CDR1 SQVTM and CDR2 ANQGSEA. Clones were read by immunoSEQ multiplex PCR, and TCRdb kept only the in-frame ones, dropping some. The table includes some 320,000 clones, approximately 85% detected once. The rearrangement uses TRBV29-1 and TRBJ2-7; TRBD1 agrees at 10 bases. The receptor was isolated from a human donor in a cohort sampled during active COVID-19. Sequencing was carried out using peripheral blood. The CDR3 here is CSVYGTGDEQYF. In DNA form, the CDR3 reads TGCAGCGTTTACGGGACAGGGGACGAGCAGTACTTC.